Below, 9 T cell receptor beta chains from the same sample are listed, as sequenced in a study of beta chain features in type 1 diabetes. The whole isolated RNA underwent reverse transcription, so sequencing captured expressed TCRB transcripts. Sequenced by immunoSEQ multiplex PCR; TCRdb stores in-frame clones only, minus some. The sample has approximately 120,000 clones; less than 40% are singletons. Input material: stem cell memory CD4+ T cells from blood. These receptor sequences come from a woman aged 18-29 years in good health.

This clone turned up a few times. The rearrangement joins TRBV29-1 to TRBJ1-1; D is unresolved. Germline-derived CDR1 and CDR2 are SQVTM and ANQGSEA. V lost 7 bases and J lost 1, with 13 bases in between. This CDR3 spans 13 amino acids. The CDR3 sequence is CSGGQHGNTEAFF. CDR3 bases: TGCAGCGGCGGGCAACACGGGAACACTGAAGCTTTCTTT.

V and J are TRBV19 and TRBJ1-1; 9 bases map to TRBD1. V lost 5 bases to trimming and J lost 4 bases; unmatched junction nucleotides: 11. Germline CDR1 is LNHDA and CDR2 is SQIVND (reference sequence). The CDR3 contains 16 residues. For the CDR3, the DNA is TGTGCCAGTAGTTCCCATGCACAGGGGGCAGTCACTGAAGCTTTCTTT. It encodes CASSSHAQGAVTEAFF. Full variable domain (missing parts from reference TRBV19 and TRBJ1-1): DGGITQSPKYLFRKEGQNVTLSCEQNLNHDAMYWYRQDPGQGLRLIYYSQIVNDFQKGDIAEGYSVSREKKESFPLTVTSAQKNPTAFYLCASSSHAQGAVTEAFFGQGTRLTVV.

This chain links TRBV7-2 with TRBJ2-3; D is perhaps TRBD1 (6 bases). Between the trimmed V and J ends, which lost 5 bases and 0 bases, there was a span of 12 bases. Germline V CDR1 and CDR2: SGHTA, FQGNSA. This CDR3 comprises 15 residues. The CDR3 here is CASSHRQESTDTQYF. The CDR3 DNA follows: TGTGCCAGCAGCCACCGACAGGAGAGCACAGATACGCAGTATTTT.

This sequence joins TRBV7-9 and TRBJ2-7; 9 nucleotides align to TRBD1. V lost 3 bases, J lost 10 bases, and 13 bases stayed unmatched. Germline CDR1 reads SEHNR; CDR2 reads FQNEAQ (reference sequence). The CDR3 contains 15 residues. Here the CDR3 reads CASSLSGQGSDRQYF. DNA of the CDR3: TGTGCCAGCAGCTTGTCGGGACAGGGATCCGATCGTCAGTACTTC.

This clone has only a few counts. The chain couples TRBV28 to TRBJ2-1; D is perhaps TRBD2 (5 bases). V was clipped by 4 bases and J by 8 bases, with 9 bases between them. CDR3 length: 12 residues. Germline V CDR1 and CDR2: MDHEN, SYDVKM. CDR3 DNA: TGTGCCAGCAGTTCTAGCCCCCATGAGCAGTTCTTC. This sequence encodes CASSSSPHEQFF.

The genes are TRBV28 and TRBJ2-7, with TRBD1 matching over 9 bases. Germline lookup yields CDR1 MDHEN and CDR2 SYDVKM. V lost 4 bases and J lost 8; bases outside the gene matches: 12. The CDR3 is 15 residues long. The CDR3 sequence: CASSSVGQGTIKQYF. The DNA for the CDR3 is TGTGCCAGCAGTTCGGTAGGACAGGGGACTATTAAGCAGTACTTC.

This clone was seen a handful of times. CDR3 amino acids: CASSLTGRTEAFF. The CDR3 bases are TGTGCCAGCAGCTTAACAGGGAGGACTGAAGCTTTCTTT. The rearrangement links TRBV7-3 to TRBJ1-1; D is undetermined. V lost 0 bases to trimming and J lost 5 bases, with 7 bases between them. The CDR3 runs 13 residues. Germline lookup yields CDR1 SGHTA and CDR2 FQGTGA.

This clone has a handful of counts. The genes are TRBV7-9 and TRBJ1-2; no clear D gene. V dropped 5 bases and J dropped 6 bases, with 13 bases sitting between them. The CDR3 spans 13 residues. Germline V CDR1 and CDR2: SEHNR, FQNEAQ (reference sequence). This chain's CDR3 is CASSPGILNGYTF. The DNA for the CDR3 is TGTGCCAGCAGCCCCGGGATCTTGAATGGCTACACCTTC. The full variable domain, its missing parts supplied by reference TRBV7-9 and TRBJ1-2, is DTGVSQNPRHKITKRGQNVTFRCDPISEHNRLYWYRQTLGQGPEFLTYFQNEAQLEKSRLLSDRFSAERPKGSFSTLEIQRTEQGDSAMYLCASSPGILNGYTFGSGTRLTVV.

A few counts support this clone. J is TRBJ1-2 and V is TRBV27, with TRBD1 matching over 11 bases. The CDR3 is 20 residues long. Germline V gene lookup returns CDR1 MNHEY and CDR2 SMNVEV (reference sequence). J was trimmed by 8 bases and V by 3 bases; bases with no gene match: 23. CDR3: CASSFLVVGRGQGAPRGYTF. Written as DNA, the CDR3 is TGTGCCAGCAGTTTCCTGGTGGTGGGAAGAGGACAGGGGGCCCCTCGGGGCTACACCTTC.